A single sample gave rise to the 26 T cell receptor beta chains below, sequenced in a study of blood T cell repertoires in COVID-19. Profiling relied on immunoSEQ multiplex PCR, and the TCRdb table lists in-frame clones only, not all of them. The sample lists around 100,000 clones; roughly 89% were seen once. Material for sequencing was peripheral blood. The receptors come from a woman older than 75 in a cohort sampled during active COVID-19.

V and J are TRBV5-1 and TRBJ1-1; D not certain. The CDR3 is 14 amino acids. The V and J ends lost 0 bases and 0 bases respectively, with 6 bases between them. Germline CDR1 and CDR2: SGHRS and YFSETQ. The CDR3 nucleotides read TGCGCCAGCAGCTTGGAAGAGTTGAACACTGAAGCTTTCTTT. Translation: CASSLEELNTEAFF.

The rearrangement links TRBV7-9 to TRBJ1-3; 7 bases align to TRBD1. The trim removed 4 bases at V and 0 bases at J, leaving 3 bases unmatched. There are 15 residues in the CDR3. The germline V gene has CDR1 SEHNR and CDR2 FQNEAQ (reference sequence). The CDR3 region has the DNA TGTGCCAGCAGCTGGACAGGTCCCTCTGGAAACACCATATATTTT. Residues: CASSWTGPSGNTIYF.

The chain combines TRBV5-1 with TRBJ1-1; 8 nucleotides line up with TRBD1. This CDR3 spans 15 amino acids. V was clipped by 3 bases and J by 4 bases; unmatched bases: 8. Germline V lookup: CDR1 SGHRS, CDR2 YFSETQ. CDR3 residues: CASSWGTGSITEAFF. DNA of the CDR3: TGCGCCAGCAGCTGGGGGACAGGATCGATCACTGAAGCTTTCTTT.

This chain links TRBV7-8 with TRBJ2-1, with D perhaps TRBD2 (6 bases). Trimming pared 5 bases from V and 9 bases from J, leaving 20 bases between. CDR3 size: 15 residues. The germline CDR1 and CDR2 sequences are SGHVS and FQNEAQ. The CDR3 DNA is TGTGCCAGCAGCACGGCTGAAGCGGGCCTAGGTGAGCAGTTCTTC. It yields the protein CASSTAEAGLGEQFF.

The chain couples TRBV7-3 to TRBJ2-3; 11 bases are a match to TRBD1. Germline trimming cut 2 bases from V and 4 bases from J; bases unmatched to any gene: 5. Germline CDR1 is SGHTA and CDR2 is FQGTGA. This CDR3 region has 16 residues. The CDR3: CASSLARDRGSDTQYF. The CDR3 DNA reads TGTGCCAGCAGCTTAGCTCGGGACAGGGGGTCAGATACGCAGTATTTT.

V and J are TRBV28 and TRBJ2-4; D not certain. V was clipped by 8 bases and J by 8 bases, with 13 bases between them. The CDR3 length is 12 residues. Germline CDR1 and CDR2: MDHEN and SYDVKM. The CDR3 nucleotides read TGTGCCAGCTCGACTCCTGTGGACATTCAGTACTTC. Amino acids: CASSTPVDIQYF.

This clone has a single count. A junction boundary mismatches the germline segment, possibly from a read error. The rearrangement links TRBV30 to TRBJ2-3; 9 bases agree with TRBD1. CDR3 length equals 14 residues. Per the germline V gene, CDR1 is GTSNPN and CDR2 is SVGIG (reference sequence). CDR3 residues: CAWSGGQGTGTQYF. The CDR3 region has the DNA TGTGCCTGGAGCGGGGGACAGGGAACAGGTACGCAGTATTTT. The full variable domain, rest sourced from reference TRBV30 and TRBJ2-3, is SQTIHQWPATLVQPVGSPLSLECTVEGTSNPNLYWYRQAAGRGLQLLFYSVGIGQISSEVPQNLSASRPQDRQFILSSKKLLLSDSGFYLCAWSGGQGTGTQYFGPGTRLTVL.

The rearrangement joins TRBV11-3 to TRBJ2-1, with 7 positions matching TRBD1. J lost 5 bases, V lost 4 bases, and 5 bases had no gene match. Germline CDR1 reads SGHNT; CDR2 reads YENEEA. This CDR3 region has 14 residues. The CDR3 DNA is TGTGCCAGCAGCTCGGGACAGCCCAACAATGAGCAGTTCTTC. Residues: CASSSGQPNNEQFF.

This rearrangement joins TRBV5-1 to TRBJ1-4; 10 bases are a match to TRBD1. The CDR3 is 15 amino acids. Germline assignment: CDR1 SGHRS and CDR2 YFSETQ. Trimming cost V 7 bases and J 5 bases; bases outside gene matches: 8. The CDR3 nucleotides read TGCGCCAGCCAGGATGGGGACAGGGGAAATGAAAAACTGTTTTTT. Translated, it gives CASQDGDRGNEKLFF.

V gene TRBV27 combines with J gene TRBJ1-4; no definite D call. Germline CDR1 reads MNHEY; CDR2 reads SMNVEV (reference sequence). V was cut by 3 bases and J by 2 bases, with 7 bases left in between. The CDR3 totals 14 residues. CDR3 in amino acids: CASSFEATNEKLFF. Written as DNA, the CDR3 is TGTGCCAGCAGTTTCGAGGCGACTAATGAAAAACTGTTTTTT.

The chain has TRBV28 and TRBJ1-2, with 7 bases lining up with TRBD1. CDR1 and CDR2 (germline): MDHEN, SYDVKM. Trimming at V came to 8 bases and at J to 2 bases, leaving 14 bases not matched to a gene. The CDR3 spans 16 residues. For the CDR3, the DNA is TGTGCCAGCTCAGTTTTCGGGGCGACAGGGAACTATGGCTACACCTTC. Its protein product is CASSVFGATGNYGYTF.

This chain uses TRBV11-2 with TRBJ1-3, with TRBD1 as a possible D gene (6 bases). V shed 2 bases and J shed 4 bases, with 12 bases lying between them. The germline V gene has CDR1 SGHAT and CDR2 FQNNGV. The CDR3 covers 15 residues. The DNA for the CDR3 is TGTGCCAGCAGCTTAAAACAGGGTACGGGAAACACCATATATTTT. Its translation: CASSLKQGTGNTIYF.

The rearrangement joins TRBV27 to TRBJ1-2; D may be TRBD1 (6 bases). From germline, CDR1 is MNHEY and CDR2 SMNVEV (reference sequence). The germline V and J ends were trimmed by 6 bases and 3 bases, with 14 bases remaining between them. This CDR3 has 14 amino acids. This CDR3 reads CASRDRDNYYGYTF. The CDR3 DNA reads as TGTGCCAGCAGAGACCGGGACAACTACTATGGCTACACCTTC.

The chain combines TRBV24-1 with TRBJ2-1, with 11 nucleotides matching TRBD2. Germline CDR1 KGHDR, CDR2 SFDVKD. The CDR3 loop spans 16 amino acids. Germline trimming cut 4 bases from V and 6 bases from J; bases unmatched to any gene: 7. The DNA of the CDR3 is TGTGCCACCAGTGACCACGGGACTAGCGGCTTCAATGAGCAGTTCTTC. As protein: CATSDHGTSGFNEQFF.

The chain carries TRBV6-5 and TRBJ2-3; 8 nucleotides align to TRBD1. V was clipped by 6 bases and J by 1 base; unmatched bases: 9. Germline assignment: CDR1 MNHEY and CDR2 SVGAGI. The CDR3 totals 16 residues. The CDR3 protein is CASSYPRGHGTDTQYF. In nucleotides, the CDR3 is TGTGCCAGCAGCTACCCCAGGGGGCACGGCACAGATACGCAGTATTTT.

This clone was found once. The chain's CDR3 is CASSPGTGRNTQYF. The CDR3 DNA follows: TGTGCCAGCAGCCCCGGGACAGGGCGGAATACGCAGTATTTT. The chain carries TRBV3-1 (or the pseudogene TRBV3-2) and TRBJ2-3, with 9 bases matching TRBD1. The CDR3 has 14 residues. Trimming removed 4 bases from V and 7 bases from J; junction bases left unmatched: 6. CDR1 and CDR2 (germline): LGHDT, YNNKEL (reference sequence).

CDR3 nucleotide sequence: TGTGCCAGCAGCGCAGAGACAGGGGGCCATAATTCACCCCTCCACTTT. It codes for CASSAETGGHNSPLHF. The chain recombines TRBV7-9 with TRBJ1-6; 10 bases agree with TRBD1. CDR1 is SEHNR, CDR2 FQNEAQ, per germline (reference sequence). V trimming: 5 bases; J trimming: 5 bases; junction bases outside the gene matches: 6. This CDR3 is 16 amino acids long.

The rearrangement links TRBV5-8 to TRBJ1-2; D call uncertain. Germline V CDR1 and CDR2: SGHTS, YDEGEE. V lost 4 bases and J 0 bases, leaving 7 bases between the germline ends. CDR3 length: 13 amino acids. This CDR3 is CASSPSANYGYTF. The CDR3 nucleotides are TGTGCCAGCAGCCCTAGTGCTAACTATGGCTACACCTTC.

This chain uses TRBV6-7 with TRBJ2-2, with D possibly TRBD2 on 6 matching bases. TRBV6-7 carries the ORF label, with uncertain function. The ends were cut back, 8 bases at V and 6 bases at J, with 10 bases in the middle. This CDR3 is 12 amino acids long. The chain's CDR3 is CASGGISGELFF. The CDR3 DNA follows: TGTGCCAGCGGGGGGATTTCCGGGGAGCTGTTTTTT.

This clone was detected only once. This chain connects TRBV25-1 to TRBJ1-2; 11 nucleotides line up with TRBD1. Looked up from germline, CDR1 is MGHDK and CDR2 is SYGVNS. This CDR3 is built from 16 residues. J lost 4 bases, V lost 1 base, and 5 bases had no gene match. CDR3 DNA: TGTGCCAGCAGTGAATCCCGGACAGGGGGCGTCTATGGCTACACCTTC. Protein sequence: CASSESRTGGVYGYTF.

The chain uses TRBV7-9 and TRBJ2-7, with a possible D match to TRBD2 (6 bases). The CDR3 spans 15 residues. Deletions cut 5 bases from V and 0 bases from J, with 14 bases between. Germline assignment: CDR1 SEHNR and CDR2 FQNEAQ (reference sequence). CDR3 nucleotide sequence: TGTGCCAGCAGCGCGGGACCCCCGACCTCCTACGAGCAGTACTTC. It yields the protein CASSAGPPTSYEQYF.

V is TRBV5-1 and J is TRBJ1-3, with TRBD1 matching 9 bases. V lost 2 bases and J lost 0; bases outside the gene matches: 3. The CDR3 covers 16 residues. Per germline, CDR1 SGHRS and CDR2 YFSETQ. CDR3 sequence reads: CASSFGTGSSGNTIYF. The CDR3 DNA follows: TGCGCCAGCAGCTTCGGGACAGGGAGCTCTGGAAACACCATATATTTT.

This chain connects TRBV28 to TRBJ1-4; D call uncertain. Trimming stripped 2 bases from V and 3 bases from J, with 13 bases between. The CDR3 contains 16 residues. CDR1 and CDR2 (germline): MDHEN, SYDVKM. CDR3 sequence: CASSLGVSGSNEKLFF. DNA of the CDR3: TGTGCCAGCAGTTTAGGGGTTTCGGGGTCTAATGAAAAACTGTTTTTT.

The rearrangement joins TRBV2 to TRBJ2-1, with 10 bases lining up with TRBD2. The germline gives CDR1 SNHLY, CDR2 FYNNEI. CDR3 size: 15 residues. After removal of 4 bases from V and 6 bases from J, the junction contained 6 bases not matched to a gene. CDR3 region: CASSVGLAEVNEQFF. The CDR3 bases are TGTGCCAGCAGTGTCGGACTAGCGGAAGTCAATGAGCAGTTCTTC.

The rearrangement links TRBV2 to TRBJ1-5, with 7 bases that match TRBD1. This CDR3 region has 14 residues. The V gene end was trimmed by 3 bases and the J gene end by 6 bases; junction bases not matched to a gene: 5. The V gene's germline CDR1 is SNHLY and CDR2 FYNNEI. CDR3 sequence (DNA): TGTGCCAGCAGTGACAGGGGGGTGGGTCAGCCCCAGCATTTT. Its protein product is CASSDRGVGQPQHF. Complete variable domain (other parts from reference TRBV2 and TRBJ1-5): EPEVTQTPSHQVTQMGQEVILRCVPISNHLYFYWYRQILGQKVEFLVSFYNNEISEKSEIFDDQFSVERPDGSNFTLKIRSTKLEDSAMYFCASSDRGVGQPQHFGDGTRLSIL.

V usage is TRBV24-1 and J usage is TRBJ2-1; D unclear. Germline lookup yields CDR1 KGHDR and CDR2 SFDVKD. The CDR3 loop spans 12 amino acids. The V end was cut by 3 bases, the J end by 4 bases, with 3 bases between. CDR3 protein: CATSDTYNEQFF. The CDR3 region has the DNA TGTGCCACCAGTGATACTTACAATGAGCAGTTCTTC.